Included here is one T cell receptor (beta chain) sequence, with context. The antigen remains undetermined. The primer mix had 60 Vbeta and 13 Jbeta primers. The method was immunoSEQ multiplex PCR; TCRdb's version includes in-frame clones alone and lacks a portion of them. The sample lists about 110,000 clones, over 70% occurring once. This entry belongs to a study of cytomegalovirus exposure and HLA in healthy donors. Whole-study context: Early on, a data release was issued that held 80 million or so unique TCRs from HLA-typed donors. Within the Caucasian-associated ancestry cluster were around 81% of the 350 to 400 genotyped donors. Study-level points and caveats: Researchers catalogued roughly 150 TCR beta chains as cytomegalovirus-associated. In an earlier analysis, in several hundred donors, most V segments appeared productive either ~87% or ~30% of the time.

V shed 8 bases, J shed 8 bases, and the junction held 11 bases outside the gene matches. The germline gives CDR1 SQVTM, CDR2 ANQGSEA. The CDR3 contains 13 residues. The sequencing sample was made of PBMCs. This receptor was identified in a male donor in good health and CMV-seronegative. The gene calls are TRBV29-1 and TRBJ1-4, with 7 bases fitting TRBD1. The CDR3 bases are TGCAGCTTCACCGACAGGGCGGGAGAAAAACTGTTTTTT. Translating it yields CSFTDRAGEKLFF.